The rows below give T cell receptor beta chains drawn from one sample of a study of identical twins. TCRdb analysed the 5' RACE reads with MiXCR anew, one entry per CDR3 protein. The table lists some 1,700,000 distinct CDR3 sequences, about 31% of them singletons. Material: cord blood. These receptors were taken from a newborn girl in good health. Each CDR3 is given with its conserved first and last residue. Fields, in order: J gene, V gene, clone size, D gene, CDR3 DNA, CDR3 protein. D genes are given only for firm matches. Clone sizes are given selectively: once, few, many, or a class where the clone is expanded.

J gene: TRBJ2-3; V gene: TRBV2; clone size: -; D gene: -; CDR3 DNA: TGTGCCAGCAGTGTCCTCTTCGGCGGGACACTCAGAGATACGCAGTATTTT; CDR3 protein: CASSVLFGGTLRDTQYF
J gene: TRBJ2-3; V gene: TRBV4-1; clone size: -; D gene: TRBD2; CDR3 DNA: TGCGCCAGCAGCCAAGTTAACGTCGGCGGGGGGGCCGGAGATACGCAGTATTTT; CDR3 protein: CASSQVNVGGGAGDTQYF
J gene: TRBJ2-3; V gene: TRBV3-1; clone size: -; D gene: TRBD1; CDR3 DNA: TGTGCCAGCAGCTCTCACGGGACAGGGTCCGCAGATACGCAGTATTTT; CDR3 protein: CASSSHGTGSADTQYF
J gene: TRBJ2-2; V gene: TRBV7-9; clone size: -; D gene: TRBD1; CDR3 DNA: TGTGCCAGCAGTCTGACAGGGTTCACCGGGGAGCTGTTTTTT; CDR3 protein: CASSLTGFTGELFF
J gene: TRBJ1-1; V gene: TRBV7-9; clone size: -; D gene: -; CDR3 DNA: TGTGCCCTCATCTACAGCCTACACTTGAACACTGAAGCTTTCTTT; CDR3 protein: CALIYSLHLNTEAFF
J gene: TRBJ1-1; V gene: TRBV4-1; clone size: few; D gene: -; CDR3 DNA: TGCGCCAGCAGCCAACATCCTATGAACACTGAAGCTTTCTTT; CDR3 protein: CASSQHPMNTEAFF
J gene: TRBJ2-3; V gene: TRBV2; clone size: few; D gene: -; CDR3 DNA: TGTGCCAGCAGTGAAGCGGTAACAGTCACAGATACGCAGTATTTT; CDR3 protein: CASSEAVTVTDTQYF
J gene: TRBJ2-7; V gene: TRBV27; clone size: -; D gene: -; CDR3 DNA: TGTGCCAGCAGTTTACATAGGAGTCTACCCTCCTACGAGCAGTACTTC; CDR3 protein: CASSLHRSLPSYEQYF
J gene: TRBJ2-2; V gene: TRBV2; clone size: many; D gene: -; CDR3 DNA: TGTGCCAGCAGTGAGACCGGGGAGCTGTTTTTT; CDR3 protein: CASSETGELFF
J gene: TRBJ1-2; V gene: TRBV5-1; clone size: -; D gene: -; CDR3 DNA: TGCGCCAGCAGCTTGGAAGCCAGCAGTCTTGGCTACACCTTC; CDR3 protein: CASSLEASSLGYTF
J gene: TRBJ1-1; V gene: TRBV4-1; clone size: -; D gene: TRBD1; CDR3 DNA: TGCGCCAGCAGCCAAGAGAGGCCGGGACAGAGGAACACTGAAGCTTTCTTT; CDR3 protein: CASSQERPGQRNTEAFF
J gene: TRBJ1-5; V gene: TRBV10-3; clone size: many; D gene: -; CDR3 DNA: TGTGCCATCAGTGACGGACAGCCTGGGAATCAGCCCCAGCATTTT; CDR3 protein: CAISDGQPGNQPQHF
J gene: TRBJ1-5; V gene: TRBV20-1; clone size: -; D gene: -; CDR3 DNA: TGCAGTGCTAGAGGAGGATTTAGCAATCAGCCCCAGCATTTT; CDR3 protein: CSARGGFSNQPQHF
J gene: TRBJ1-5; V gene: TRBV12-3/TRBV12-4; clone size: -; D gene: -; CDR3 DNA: TGTGCCAGCAGTTTCTCCCGCGTCAGCCTCAATCAGCCCCAGCATTTT; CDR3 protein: CASSFSRVSLNQPQHF
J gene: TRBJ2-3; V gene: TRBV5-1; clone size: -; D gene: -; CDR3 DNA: TGCGCCAGCAGCTTGGAAGTGGTGGGAGCAGATACGCAGTATTTT; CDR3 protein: CASSLEVVGADTQYF
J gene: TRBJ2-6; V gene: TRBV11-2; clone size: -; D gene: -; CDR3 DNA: TGTGCCAGCAGAGACTACCGCTCCTCTGGGGCCAACGTCCTGACTTTC; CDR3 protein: CASRDYRSSGANVLTF
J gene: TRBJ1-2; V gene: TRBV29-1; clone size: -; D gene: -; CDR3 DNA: TGCAGCGTTAGGTTGGGGGGCATAGGCTACACCTTC; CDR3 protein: CSVRLGGIGYTF
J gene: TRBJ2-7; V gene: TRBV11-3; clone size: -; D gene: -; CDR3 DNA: TGTGCCAGCAGCTTAGATCGGTATGGTGAGCAGTACTTC; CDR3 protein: CASSLDRYGEQYF